This section outlines one T cell receptor beta chain sequence together with its context. This entry is derived from a study of blood T cell repertoires in COVID-19. Overall study context: Researchers got acute and convalescent COVID-19 samples from the United States, Italy and Spain. PBMCs, B-cell-depleted T cells, or T cells were the source of the cDNA or gDNA that made up the material.

The V and J ends lost 5 bases and 0 bases, in that order; junction bases with no gene match: 6. CDR1 LNHDA and CDR2 SQIVND come from the germline V gene (reference sequence). The CDR3 is 16 amino acids. Clones were read by immunoSEQ multiplex PCR, and TCRdb kept only the in-frame ones, dropping some. The sample holds 150,000 or so clones; 70% to 80% are singletons and the top ten take roughly 9%. This chain connects TRBV19 to TRBJ2-2, with 7 nucleotides matching TRBD1. Material for sequencing was peripheral blood. The origin of this receptor is a woman between 50 and 59 years old with active or convalescent COVID-19. The CDR3 sequence is CASSLQGRPNTGELFF. In DNA, the CDR3 is TGTGCCAGTAGTTTACAGGGGAGACCGAACACCGGGGAGCTGTTTTTT.